This T cell receptor beta chain comes out of a study of blood T cell repertoires in COVID-19. Study-wide context: T cells, B-cell-depleted T cells, or PBMCs provided the cDNA or gDNA that served as material.

Data came from immunoSEQ multiplex PCR; TCRdb stores just in-frame clones and leaves some out. The table lists roughly 300,000 clones, 88% of them singletons. Sequencing was carried out using peripheral blood. This clonotype was sampled from a man between 18 and 29 years old with active or convalescent COVID-19.

The CDR3 DNA is TGTGCCATCAGTGAGCTGACAGGAACCTATGGCTACACCTTC. Translated: CAISELTGTYGYTF. The V call is TRBV10-3, the J call TRBJ1-2; a weak D match, TRBD1 (6 bases). The CDR3 has 14 residues. Per germline, CDR1 ENHRY and CDR2 SYGVKD. The V end was cut by 2 bases, the J end by 4 bases, with 11 bases between.